This T cell receptor beta chain was identified during a study of blood T cell repertoires in COVID-19. The CDR3 loop spans 16 amino acids. Trimming shortened V by 4 bases and J by 4 bases, and 19 bases separated the two germline ends. Germline V gives CDR1 MDHEN, CDR2 SYDVKM. The data were produced by immunoSEQ multiplex PCR, yet TCRdb's version contains in-frame clones alone and is incomplete. The sample includes about 210,000 clones, around four fifths of them seen just once. The specimen sequenced was peripheral blood. The V gene is TRBV28, the J gene TRBJ2-5; tentatively, D is TRBD1 (5 bases). The source is a man in his sixties with COVID-19, enrolled during active disease. In nucleotides, the CDR3 is TGTGCCAGCAGTTCCCTCGGTTCGTGGGGCGGAGAGACCCAGTACTTC. Its protein is CASSSLGSWGGETQYF.